This T cell receptor (beta chain) emerged from a study of T cells in Graves' hyperthyroidism and ophthalmopathy. The CDR3 is 19 amino acids. Germline-derived CDR1 and CDR2 are MNHEY and SMNVEV (reference sequence). Trimming cost V 5 bases and J 0 bases; bases outside gene matches: 13. TCR beta CDR3 sequences were amplified from RNA transcripts. HTBI primers were used for first-round RT-PCR of the TCR CDR3. One entry per CDR3 protein results from TCRdb running MiXCR on the multiplex PCR reads. The profile shows 550,000 to 800,000 distinct CDR3 sequences, 16% of them singletons. This clonotype has more than one count but fewer than ten.

The receptor comes from a man between 18 and 29 years old with Graves' hyperthyroidism. The V and J genes are TRBV27 and TRBJ1-5; 10 bases fit TRBD1. The sample was blood. The CDR3 protein is CASSSAGTGVSYSNQPQHF. Here the CDR3 DNA reads TGTGCCAGCAGTAGCGCGGGGACAGGGGTCTCCTATAGCAATCAGCCCCAGCATTTT.